A selection of T cell receptor beta chains follows, all from one sample in a study of blood T cell repertoires in COVID-19. The method was immunoSEQ multiplex PCR; TCRdb's version includes in-frame clones alone and lacks a portion of them. This sample carries roughly 290,000 clones, 80% to 85% of them seen once, and the ten largest clones take about 15%. What was sequenced was peripheral blood. These receptor sequences come from a person aged 70 to 85 with COVID-19, enrolled during active disease. The CDR3 runs from the conserved cysteine through the conserved F or W. The D gene is left open where the match is weak. For some rows the clone size is stated as once, few or many, or as a class when expanded; others skip it.

j_call v_call d_call clone_size cdr3_nt cdr3_aa
TRBJ2-5 TRBV3-1/TRBV3-2 NA NA TGTGCCAGCAGCCAAACGCAGATAGGGGCTGGGACCCAGTACTTC CASSQTQIGAGTQYF
TRBJ2-1 TRBV5-8 NA NA TGTGCCAGCAGCTTGGCTAGGGGAATAGATTCTGGGCAGTTCTTC CASSLARGIDSGQFF
TRBJ1-6 TRBV4-2 TRBD1 NA TGTGCCAGCAGCGTGCGGACAGGGAATTCACCCCTCCACTTT CASSVRTGNSPLHF
TRBJ1-1 TRBV6-6 NA NA TGTGCCAGCAGCCTCAGCGGGGGGTTTGACACTGAAGCTTTCTTT CASSLSGGFDTEAFF
TRBJ1-1 TRBV6-6 NA NA TGTGCCAGCAGTTACCTTTTGAGGGACACTGAAGCTTTCTTT CASSYLLRDTEAFF
TRBJ2-7 TRBV5-1 NA NA TGCGCCAGCAGCTTGGCCGGGACAAACTACGAGCAGTACTTC CASSLAGTNYEQYF
TRBJ1-3 TRBV29-1 TRBD1 NA TGCAGCGTTAACCCCCGACAGGGTGGAAACACCATATATTTT CSVNPRQGGNTIYF
TRBJ2-2 TRBV6-2/TRBV6-3 TRBD1 once TGTGCCAGCAGTAAAACAGGGGAGTATGGCGGGGAGCTGTTTTTT CASSKTGEYGGELFF
TRBJ2-1 TRBV7-9 TRBD2 NA TGTGCCAGCAGCGCGCCAGCGGGAGTGGACTGGAATGAGCAGTTCTTC CASSAPAGVDWNEQFF
TRBJ1-5 TRBV7-2 NA few TGTGCCAGCAGATATACCACCGGGTCCCAGCCCCAGCATTTT CASRYTTGSQPQHF
TRBJ1-4 TRBV5-1 NA NA TGCGCCAGCAGCTTGGAAATCTCGGGTTTCGGAACTAATGAAAAACTGTTTTTT CASSLEISGFGTNEKLFF
TRBJ2-3 TRBV7-6 NA NA TGTGCCAGCAACTCAACGTGGGAGCAAACAGATACGCAGTATTTT CASNSTWEQTDTQYF
TRBJ2-5 TRBV6-2/TRBV6-3 NA NA TGTGCCAGCAGCCCATCCGGGACCCAGTACTTC CASSPSGTQYF
TRBJ1-5 TRBV19 TRBD1 NA TGTGCCAGTAGTATATGGGGACAGTCGTATAGCAATCAGCCCCAGCATTTT CASSIWGQSYSNQPQHF
TRBJ1-1 TRBV19 TRBD1 NA TGTGCCAGTGGGGGACAGGTTCGCACTGAAGCTTTCTTT CASGGQVRTEAFF
TRBJ2-3 TRBV12-3/TRBV12-4 NA NA TGTGCCAGCAGTTCCCGAGATACGCAGTATTTT CASSSRDTQYF
TRBJ2-5 TRBV24-1 TRBD2 NA TGTGCCACCAGTGATCCAACCGGGACTAGCGGGAAAAACGGGGAGACCCAGTACTTC CATSDPTGTSGKNGETQYF
TRBJ2-1 TRBV3-1/TRBV3-2 TRBD2 NA TGTGCCAGCAGCCCAATAGGTAGCGGGAGGGCCTCCCGTACTCGGGCCCTGTTCTTC CASSPIGSGRASRTRALFF
TRBJ2-7 TRBV6-6 TRBD2 NA TGTGCCAGCAGTCGGGGGGGGAGCGTAAGCCTGGGGACCTACGAGCAGTACTTC CASSRGGSVSLGTYEQYF
TRBJ1-5 TRBV7-2 NA NA TGTGCCAGCAGCTCCGGGGGGGCTGTGCTGCCCCAGCATTTT CASSSGGAVLPQHF
TRBJ2-3 TRBV6-1 NA few TGTGCCAGCAGTGAAATTATCACAGATACGCAGTATTTT CASSEIITDTQYF
TRBJ2-4 TRBV6-5 NA few TGTGCCAGCAGAAGCTTCCGGGAAGCCGGGAACATTCAGTACTTC CASRSFREAGNIQYF
TRBJ1-2 TRBV19 TRBD1 many TGTGCCAGTAGTATTCAAAGGCGTGGACAGGGTACTGGCTACACCTTC CASSIQRRGQGTGYTF
TRBJ2-5 TRBV28 NA NA TGTGCCAGCAGTTTAATGGCTCCTACGGGCCAAGAGACCCAGTACTTC CASSLMAPTGQETQYF
TRBJ2-2 TRBV7-8 NA NA TGTGCCAGCAGCTTGTTCCGACTGAACACCGGGGAGCTGTTTTTT CASSLFRLNTGELFF
TRBJ1-4 TRBV28 NA NA TGTGCCACCGGCGGTGGGGGGGATGAAAAACTGTTTTTT CATGGGGDEKLFF
TRBJ1-5 TRBV18 TRBD1 NA TGTGCCAGCTCACCGGGACAGGCAGGTCAGCCCCAGCATTTT CASSPGQAGQPQHF
TRBJ2-2 TRBV19 TRBD1 few TGTGCCAGTAAGAAACCCGGACAGGGGCGGGTAATGAACACCGGGGAGCTGTTTTTT CASKKPGQGRVMNTGELFF
TRBJ2-5 TRBV28 TRBD1 once TGTGCCAGTACTGGGACAGGGGTTCAAGAGACCCAGTACTTC CASTGTGVQETQYF
TRBJ1-2 TRBV6-5 TRBD1 NA TGTGCCAGCGGATCTTGGGGACAGTCAAACTATGGCTACACCTTC CASGSWGQSNYGYTF
TRBJ1-4 TRBV3-1/TRBV3-2 NA NA TGTGCCAGCAGCCCTTCCAAGGGACACGGTGAAAAACTGTTTTTT CASSPSKGHGEKLFF
TRBJ2-1 TRBV7-2 NA NA TGTGCCAGCAGCCCCACTGGGGAGCAGGTACTTAATGAGCAGTTCTTC CASSPTGEQVLNEQFF
TRBJ2-6 TRBV14 NA NA TGTGCCAGCAGCCAGGGGGCAGCTGGGGCCAACGTCCTGACTTTC CASSQGAAGANVLTF
TRBJ1-5 TRBV10-1 TRBD1 NA TGCGCCAGCAGTGTGTTTATCGAGGGACAGGCGAATAGCAATCAGCCCCAGCATTTT CASSVFIEGQANSNQPQHF
TRBJ1-1 TRBV3-1/TRBV3-2 NA NA TGTGCCAGCAGCCAAGAAGGGGCGTTGATGACTCCTTTCTTT CASSQEGALMTPFF
TRBJ2-7 TRBV5-5 TRBD2 NA TGTGCCAGCAGCCAGGGAGCGGGGGTATCGCCATACGAGCAGTACTTC CASSQGAGVSPYEQYF
TRBJ1-1 TRBV6-5 NA NA TGTGCCCGCACTAAGGCGGCCACTGAAGCTTTCTTT CARTKAATEAFF
TRBJ2-1 TRBV5-8 NA NA TGTGCCAGCAGCTTTAGACCAGGGGCCTACAATGAGCAGTTCTTC CASSFRPGAYNEQFF
TRBJ1-2 TRBV27 NA few TGTGCCAGCAGTTTATCCACGGGACTTGTCGGCTACACCTTC CASSLSTGLVGYTF
TRBJ2-1 TRBV4-2 TRBD2 NA TGTGCCAGCAGCCTGGAGCCTGGACTAGCGGGAGGCAATGAGCAGTTCTTC CASSLEPGLAGGNEQFF
TRBJ2-7 TRBV6-5 TRBD2 NA TGTGCCAGCAGGGGACTAGGCGGCACCTACGAGCAGTACTTC CASRGLGGTYEQYF
TRBJ1-2 TRBV5-6 NA NA TGTGCCAGCAGCCTTCCTGTCCCCTCTCCTAACTATGGCTACACCTTC CASSLPVPSPNYGYTF
TRBJ1-3 TRBV4-3 TRBD1 NA TGCGCCAGCAGCCAAGACCGGGGACAGTGGCGATCTGGAAACACCATATATTTT CASSQDRGQWRSGNTIYF
TRBJ1-5 TRBV4-2 TRBD1 NA TGTGCCAGCAGCCAAGAGGACAGGGGGAATCAGCCCCAGCATTTT CASSQEDRGNQPQHF
TRBJ2-7 TRBV7-6 TRBD1 NA TGTGCCAGCAGCCCCCGGGACAGGGAATACGAGCAGTACTTC CASSPRDREYEQYF
TRBJ2-7 TRBV9 NA NA TGTGCCAGCAGCTCTGGGGGGTGGAGCTCCTACGAGCAGTACTTC CASSSGGWSSYEQYF
TRBJ2-3 TRBV18 TRBD2 once TGTGCCAGCTCACCCCTGACTAGCGGGGGAATGGATACGCAGTATTTT CASSPLTSGGMDTQYF
TRBJ1-1 TRBV6-5 TRBD1 NA TGTGCCAGCAGTTACTTGATGACAGGGTATAGCACTGAAGCTTTCTTT CASSYLMTGYSTEAFF
TRBJ2-1 TRBV27 TRBD2 NA TGTGCCAGCAGTTTAATGGGCCGGACTAGCGGGGGCCTGAGCTCCTACAATGAGCAGTTCTTC CASSLMGRTSGGLSSYNEQFF
TRBJ2-6 TRBV7-9 TRBD2 NA TGTGCCAGCAGCCGACCTAGCGGGGGGATCTCTGGGGCCAACGTCCTGACTTTC CASSRPSGGISGANVLTF